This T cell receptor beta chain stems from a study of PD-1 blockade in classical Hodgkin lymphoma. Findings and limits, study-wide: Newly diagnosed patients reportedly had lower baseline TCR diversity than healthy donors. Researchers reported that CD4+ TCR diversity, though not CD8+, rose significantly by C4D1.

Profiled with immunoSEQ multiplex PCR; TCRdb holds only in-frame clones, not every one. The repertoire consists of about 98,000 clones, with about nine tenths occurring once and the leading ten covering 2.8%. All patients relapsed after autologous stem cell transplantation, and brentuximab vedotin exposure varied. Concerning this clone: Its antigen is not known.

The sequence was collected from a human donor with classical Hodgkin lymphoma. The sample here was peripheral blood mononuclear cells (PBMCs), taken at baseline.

The CDR3 spells CASSASRGGGTGGPYSSYNEQFF. In DNA, the CDR3 is TGTGCCAGCAGCGCCTCACGAGGTGGGGGGACAGGGGGCCCATACAGCTCCTACAATGAGCAGTTCTTC. The rearrangement joins TRBV9 to TRBJ2-1; 12 bases agree with TRBD1. The V and J ends lost 3 bases and 0 bases, in that order; junction bases with no gene match: 22. The CDR3 totals 23 residues. CDR1 and CDR2 from the germline V gene are SGDLS and YYNGEE. Complete variable domain (other parts from reference TRBV9 and TRBJ2-1): DSGVTQTPKHLITATGQRVTLRCSPRSGDLSVYWYQQSLDQGLQFLIQYYNGEERAKGNILERFSAQQFPDLHSELNLSSLELGDSALYFCASSASRGGGTGGPYSSYNEQFFGPGTRLTVL.